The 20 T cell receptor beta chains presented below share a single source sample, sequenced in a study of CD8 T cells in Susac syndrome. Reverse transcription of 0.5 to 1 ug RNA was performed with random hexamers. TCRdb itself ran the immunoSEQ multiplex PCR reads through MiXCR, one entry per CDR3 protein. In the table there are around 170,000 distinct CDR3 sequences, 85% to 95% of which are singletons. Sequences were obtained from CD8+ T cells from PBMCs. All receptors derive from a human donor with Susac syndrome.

For the CDR3, the DNA is TGTGCCAGCAGCTTAGCGTGGCTAGCGGGGCATGCCTACGAGCAGTACTTC. It codes for CASSLAWLAGHAYEQYF. This chain joins TRBV7-9 and TRBJ2-7, with 9 bases lining up with TRBD2. In germline, CDR1 is SEHNR, CDR2 FQNEAQ (reference sequence). CDR3 size: 17 residues. The junction had 8 bases not matched to a gene; V was cut back by 0 bases and J by 2 bases.

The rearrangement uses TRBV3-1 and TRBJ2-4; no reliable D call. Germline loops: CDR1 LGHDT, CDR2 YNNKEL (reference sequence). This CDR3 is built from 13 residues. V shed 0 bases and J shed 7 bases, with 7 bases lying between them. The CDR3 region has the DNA TGTGCCAGCAGCCAAGACATGGTCAACATTCAGTACTTC. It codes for CASSQDMVNIQYF.

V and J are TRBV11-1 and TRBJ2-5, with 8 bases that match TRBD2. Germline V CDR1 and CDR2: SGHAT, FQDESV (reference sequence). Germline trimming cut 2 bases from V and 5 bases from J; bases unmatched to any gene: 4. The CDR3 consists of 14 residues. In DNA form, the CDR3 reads TGTGCCAGCAGCTTACCGGGGGGGCAGGAGACCCAGTACTTC. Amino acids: CASSLPGGQETQYF.

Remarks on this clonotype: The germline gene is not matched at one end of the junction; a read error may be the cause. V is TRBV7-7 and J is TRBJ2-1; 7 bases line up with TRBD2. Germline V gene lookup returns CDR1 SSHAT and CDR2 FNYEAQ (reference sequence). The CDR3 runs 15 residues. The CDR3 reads CASSSGGGNYNEQFF. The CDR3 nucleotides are TGTGCTAGCAGCTCCGGGGGAGGGAACTACAATGAGCAGTTCTTC.

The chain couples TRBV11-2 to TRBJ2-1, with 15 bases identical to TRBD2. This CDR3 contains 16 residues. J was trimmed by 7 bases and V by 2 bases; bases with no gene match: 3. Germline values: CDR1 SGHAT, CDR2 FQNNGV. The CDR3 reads CASSLPGLAGGNEQFF. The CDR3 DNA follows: TGTGCCAGCAGCTTACCGGGACTAGCGGGAGGAAATGAGCAGTTCTTC.

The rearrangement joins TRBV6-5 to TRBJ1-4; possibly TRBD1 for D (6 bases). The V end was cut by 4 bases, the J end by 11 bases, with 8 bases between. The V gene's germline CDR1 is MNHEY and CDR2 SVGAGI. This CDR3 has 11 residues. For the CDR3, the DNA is TGTGCCAGCAGTTCGCAGGGGAAACTGTTTTTT. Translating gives CASSSQGKLFF.

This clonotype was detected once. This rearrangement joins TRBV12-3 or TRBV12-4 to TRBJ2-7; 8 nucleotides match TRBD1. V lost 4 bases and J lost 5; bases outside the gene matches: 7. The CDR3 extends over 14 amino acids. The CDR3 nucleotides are TGTGCCAGCAGTTCCGACAGGGGTCCCGACGAGCAGTACTTC. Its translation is CASSSDRGPDEQYF.

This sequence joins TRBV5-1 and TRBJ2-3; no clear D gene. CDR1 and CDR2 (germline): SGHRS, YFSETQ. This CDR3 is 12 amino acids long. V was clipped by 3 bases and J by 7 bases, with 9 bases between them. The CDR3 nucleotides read TGCGCCAGCAGCTCCGGTTCCTATACGCAGTATTTT. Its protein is CASSSGSYTQYF.

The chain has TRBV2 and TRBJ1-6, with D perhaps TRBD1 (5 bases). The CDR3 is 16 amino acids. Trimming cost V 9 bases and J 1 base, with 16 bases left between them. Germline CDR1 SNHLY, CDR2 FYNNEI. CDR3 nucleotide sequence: TGTGCCAGAGAGGGACCGAGGGATTCCTATAATTCACCCCTCCACTTT. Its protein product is CAREGPRDSYNSPLHF. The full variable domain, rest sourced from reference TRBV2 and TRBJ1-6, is EPEVTQTPSHQVTQMGQEVILRCVPISNHLYFYWYRQILGQKVEFLVSFYNNEISEKSEIFDDQFSVERPDGSNFTLKIRSTKLEDSAMYFCAREGPRDSYNSPLHFGNGTRLTVT.

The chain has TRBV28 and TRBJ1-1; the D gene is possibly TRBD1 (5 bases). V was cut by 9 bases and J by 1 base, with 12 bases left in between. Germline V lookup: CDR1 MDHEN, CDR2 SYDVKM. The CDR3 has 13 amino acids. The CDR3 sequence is CASDGATNTEAFF. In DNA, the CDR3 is TGTGCCAGTGATGGGGCTACGAACACTGAAGCTTTCTTT.

The CDR3 spells CASSQDIVEGQYF. In DNA form, the CDR3 reads TGCGCCAGCAGCCAAGATATCGTAGAGGGCCAGTACTTC. This chain uses TRBV4-1 with TRBJ2-5; D might be TRBD2 (5 bases). V lost 0 bases and J 10 bases, leaving 12 bases between the germline ends. The CDR3 sequence is 13 residues long. CDR1 and CDR2 (germline): MGHRA, YSYEKL.

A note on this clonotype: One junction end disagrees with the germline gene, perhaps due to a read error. Written as DNA, the CDR3 is TGTGCTAGCAGCTTAGCCGAGAACAATGAGCAGTTCTTC. This sequence encodes CASSLAENNEQFF. The chain is built from TRBV7-7 and TRBJ2-1; no clear D gene. CDR1 is SSHAT and CDR2 is FNYEAQ in the germline V gene (reference sequence). This CDR3 is built from 13 residues.

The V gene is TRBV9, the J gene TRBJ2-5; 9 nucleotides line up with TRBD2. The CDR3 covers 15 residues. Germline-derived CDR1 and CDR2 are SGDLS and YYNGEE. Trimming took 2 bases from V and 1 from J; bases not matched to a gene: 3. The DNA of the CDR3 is TGTGCCAGCAGCGTGGCTAGCGGGGTCCAAGAGACCCAGTACTTC. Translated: CASSVASGVQETQYF.

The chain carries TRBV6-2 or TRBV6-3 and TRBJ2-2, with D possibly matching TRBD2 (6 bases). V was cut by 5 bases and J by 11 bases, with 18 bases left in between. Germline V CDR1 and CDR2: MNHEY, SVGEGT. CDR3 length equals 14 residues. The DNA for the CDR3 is TGTGCCAGCAGTAGCCCCGGGACTTTTGTTGAGCTGTTTTTT. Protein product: CASSSPGTFVELFF.

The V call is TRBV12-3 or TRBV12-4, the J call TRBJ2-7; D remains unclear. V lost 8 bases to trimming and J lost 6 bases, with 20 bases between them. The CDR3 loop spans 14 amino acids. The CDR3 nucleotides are TGTGCCAGCTCCGACTTTAAAGGCCTGGTCGAGCAGTACTTC. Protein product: CASSDFKGLVEQYF.

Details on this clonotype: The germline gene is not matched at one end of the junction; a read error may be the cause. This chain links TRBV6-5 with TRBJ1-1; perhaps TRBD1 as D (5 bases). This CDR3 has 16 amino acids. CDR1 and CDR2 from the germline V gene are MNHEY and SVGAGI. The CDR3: CASSYGDGVNRGEVFF. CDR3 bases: TGTGCCAGCAGTTACGGGGACGGAGTCAACCGTGGTGAAGTTTTCTTT.

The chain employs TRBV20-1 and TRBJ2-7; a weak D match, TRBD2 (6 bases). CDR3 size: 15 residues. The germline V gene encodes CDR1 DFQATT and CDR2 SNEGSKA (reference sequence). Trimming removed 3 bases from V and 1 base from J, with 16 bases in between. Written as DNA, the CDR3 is TGCAGTGCTAGTGGGGCCGGCCTAGCGTCCTACGAGCAGTACTTC. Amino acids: CSASGAGLASYEQYF.

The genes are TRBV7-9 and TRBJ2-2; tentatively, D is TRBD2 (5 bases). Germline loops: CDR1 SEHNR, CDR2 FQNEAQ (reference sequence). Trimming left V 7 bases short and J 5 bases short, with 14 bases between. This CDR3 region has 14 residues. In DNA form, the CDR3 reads TGTGCCAGCACCAAATGGGAGCGTACCGGGGAGCTGTTTTTT. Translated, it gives CASTKWERTGELFF.

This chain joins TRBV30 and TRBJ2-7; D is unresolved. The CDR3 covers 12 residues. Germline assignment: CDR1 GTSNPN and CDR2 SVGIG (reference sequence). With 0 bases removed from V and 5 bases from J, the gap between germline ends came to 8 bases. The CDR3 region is CAWSVQQNEQYF. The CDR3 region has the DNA TGTGCCTGGAGTGTACAACAGAACGAGCAGTACTTC.

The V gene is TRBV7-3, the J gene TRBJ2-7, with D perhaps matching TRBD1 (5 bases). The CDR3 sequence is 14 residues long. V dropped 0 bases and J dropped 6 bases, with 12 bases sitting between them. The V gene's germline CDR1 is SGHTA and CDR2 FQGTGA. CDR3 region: CASSLTVGQTEQYF. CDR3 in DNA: TGTGCCAGCAGCTTAACGGTGGGGCAGACCGAGCAGTACTTC.